The TCR beta chain described here comes from a study of CD8 T cells in Susac syndrome (dated by TCRdb to between 2018 and 2021). Turning to the overall study: Among the sequenced Susac syndrome patients, six had clinically active disease and fewer than ten were in clinical remission. At blood withdrawal, Susac syndrome patients were either therapy-naive, taking corticosteroids (in some cases with IVIg as well), or taking IVIg alone. Repertoire sequencing was used to test whether CD8+ T cell activation and differentiation in Susac syndrome was antigen driven. General findings and caveats noted by the study authors: The TCR sequencing and HLA analysis was acknowledged to have included a relatively small number of individuals. The CD4+ T cell repertoire of patients with Susac syndrome showed no detectable clonal expansion.

V is trimmed back by 2 bases and J by 6 bases, and the junction contains 2 bases that no gene match accounts for. From the cysteine through the phenylalanine, the CDR3 covers 13 amino acids. Only CDR3 DNA is held: 39 bases, read in frame from base 1. CDR1 and CDR2 were assigned from the germline V gene (reference sequence) as SEHNR and FQNEAQ. RNA was extracted with the RNeasy kit and roughly 0.45 to 1 ug was reverse transcribed using random hexamers. TCR beta CDR3 regions were amplified with the immunoSEQ multiplex PCR assay covering 54 Vbeta and 13 Jbeta segments. Bias from PCR amplification was corrected by using a synthetic template baseline for primer optimization and for computational correction. Per the original workflow: Reads were annotated to V, D and J genes per IMGT and analyzed with immunoSEQ Analyzer, keeping only productive sequences. Clonality was computed as one minus Shannon entropy normalized by log2 of the number of productive unique sequences. For each patient and control, public and private clones were evaluated within the 100 most prevalent clones. A clone was defined as Susac-specific if it was absent from the healthy and MS cohorts, from roughly 990 published viral clones and from other ImmuneACCESS disease sequences. TCRdb trimmed the raw reads at Q25, called clones with MiXCR and kept productive beta chains. Rows merge per CDR3 protein into single entries with the most common DNA and genes. The V and J calls were not made by the authors but by TCRdb's processing. The sample yields under 200,000 distinct CDR3 sequences; roughly 90% were counted once. Clones ranked in the top ten supply approximately 0.09% of the sample.

As to this clonotype: Its target antigen remains unknown. No base qualities exist here, and no much larger clone lies one base off it.

Peripheral blood CD8+ and CD4+ T cells from healthy donors, Susac syndrome patients and multiple sclerosis patients were profiled using high-throughput TCR beta sequencing. Susac syndrome patients met recently defined diagnostic criteria for definite or probable disease. Bulk CD8+ and CD4+ T cells were purified by magnetic negative isolation, whereas CD8+ TEMRA cells were enriched by FACS. Blood was collected in EDTA tubes and processed within 24 hours, with PBMCs isolated through density gradient centrifugation. PBMCs destined for TCR sequencing were cryopreserved in liquid nitrogen and later thawed in a 37 °C water bath. A purity of at least 90% was achieved for sorted or isolated CD4+, CD8+ and CD8+ TEMRA cells.

This receptor was obtained from a human donor with Susac syndrome. Sequences were obtained from CD4+ T cells from PBMCs. The receptor chain draws on TRBV7-9 and TRBJ1-2; TRBD1 agrees with 8 junctional bases. The base sequence is TGTGCCAGCAGCTTACAGGGGGCACATGGCTACACCTTC. This codes for CASSLQGAHGYTF.